The clone carrying this T cell receptor beta chain is a singleton in its sample. The entry originates in a study of CD8+ T cells in alopecia areata. cDNA reverse transcribed from extracted RNA served as the sequencing template. Method: immunoSEQ multiplex PCR; TCRdb's copy keeps in-frame clones and lacks some. The table has hundreds of thousands of clones, 67% seen once. Germline CDR1 is MNHNY and CDR2 is SVGAGI (reference sequence). The CDR3 runs to 16 residues. V gave up 6 bases and J gave up 1 base, with 19 bases separating them. The V gene is TRBV6-6, the J gene TRBJ2-7; perhaps TRBD1 as D (6 bases). The source of this sequence is a human donor with alopecia areata. The material sequenced was CD4+ T cells sorted from blood, taken at week 0. In DNA, the CDR3 is TGTGCCAGCAGCCAAGACAGGCTTAAATTATCCTACGAGCAGTACTTC. Protein: CASSQDRLKLSYEQYF.